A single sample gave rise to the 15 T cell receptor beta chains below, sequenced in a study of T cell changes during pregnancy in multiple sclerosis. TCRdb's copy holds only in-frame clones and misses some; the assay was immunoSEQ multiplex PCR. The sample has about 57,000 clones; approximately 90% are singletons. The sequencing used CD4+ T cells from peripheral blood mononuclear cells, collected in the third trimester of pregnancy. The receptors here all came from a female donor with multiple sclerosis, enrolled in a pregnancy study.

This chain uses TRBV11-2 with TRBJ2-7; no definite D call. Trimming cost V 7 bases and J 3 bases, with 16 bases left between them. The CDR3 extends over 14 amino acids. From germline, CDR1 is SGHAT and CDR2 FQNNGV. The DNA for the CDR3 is TGTGCCAGCACCCCGGTAGACTGGCGCTACGAGCAGTACTTC. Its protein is CASTPVDWRYEQYF.

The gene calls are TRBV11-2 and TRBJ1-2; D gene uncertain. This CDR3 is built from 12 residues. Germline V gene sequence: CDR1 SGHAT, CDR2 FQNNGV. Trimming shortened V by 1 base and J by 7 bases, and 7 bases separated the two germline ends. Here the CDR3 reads CASSLASGGYTF. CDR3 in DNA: TGTGCCAGCAGCTTAGCTTCAGGTGGCTACACCTTC.

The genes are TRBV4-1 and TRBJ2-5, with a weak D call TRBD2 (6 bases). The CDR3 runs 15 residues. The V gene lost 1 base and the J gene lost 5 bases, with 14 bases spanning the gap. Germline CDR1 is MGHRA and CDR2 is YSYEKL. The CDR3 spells CASSQGWEVTETQYF. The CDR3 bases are TGCGCCAGCAGCCAAGGCTGGGAGGTGACGGAGACCCAGTACTTC.

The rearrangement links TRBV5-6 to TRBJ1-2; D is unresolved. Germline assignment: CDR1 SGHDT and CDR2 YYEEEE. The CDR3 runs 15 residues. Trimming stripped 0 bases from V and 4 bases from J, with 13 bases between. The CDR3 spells CASSLGVSGFYGYTF. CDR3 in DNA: TGTGCCAGCAGCTTGGGGGTTTCGGGATTCTATGGCTACACCTTC.

The CDR3 nucleotides read TGTGCCATCAGTCCCAAGGGAGGTCCCGGGAGCACCGGGGAGCTGTTTTTT. Amino acid sequence: CAISPKGGPGSTGELFF. The chain employs TRBV10-3 and TRBJ2-2, with D possibly being TRBD2 (6 bases). This CDR3 spans 17 amino acids. Looked up from germline, CDR1 is ENHRY and CDR2 is SYGVKD. Trimming stripped 5 bases from V and 4 bases from J, with 20 bases between.

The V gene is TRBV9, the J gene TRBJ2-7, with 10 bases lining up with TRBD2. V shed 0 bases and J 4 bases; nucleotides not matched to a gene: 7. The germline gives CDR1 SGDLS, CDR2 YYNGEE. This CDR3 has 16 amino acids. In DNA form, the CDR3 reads TGTGCCAGCAGCGTAGGCCTAGCGGGAGTCCCGTACGAGCAGTACTTC. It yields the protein CASSVGLAGVPYEQYF.

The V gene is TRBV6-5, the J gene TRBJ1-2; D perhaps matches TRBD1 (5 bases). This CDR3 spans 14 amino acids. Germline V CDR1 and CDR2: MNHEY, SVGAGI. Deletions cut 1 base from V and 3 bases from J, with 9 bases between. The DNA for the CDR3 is TGTGCCAGCAGTTACTTCCAGGGCGACTATGGCTACACCTTC. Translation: CASSYFQGDYGYTF.

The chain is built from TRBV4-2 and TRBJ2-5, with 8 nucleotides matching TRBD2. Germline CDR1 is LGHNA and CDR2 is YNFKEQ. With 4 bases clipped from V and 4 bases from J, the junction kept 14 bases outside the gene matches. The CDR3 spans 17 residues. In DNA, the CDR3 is TGTGCCAGCAGCCCTGATCCTAGCGGGCGAGGGGGAGAGACCCAGTACTTC. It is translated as CASSPDPSGRGGETQYF.

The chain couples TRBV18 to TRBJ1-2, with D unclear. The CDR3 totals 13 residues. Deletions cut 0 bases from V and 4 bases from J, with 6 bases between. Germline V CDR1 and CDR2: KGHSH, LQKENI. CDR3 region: CASSPPRGYGYTF. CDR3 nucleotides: TGTGCCAGCTCACCACCGCGGGGCTATGGCTACACCTTC. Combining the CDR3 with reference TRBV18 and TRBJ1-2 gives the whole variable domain NAGVMQNPRHLVRRRGQEARLRCSPMKGHSHVYWYRQLPEEGLKFMVYLQKENIIDESGMPKERFSAEFPKEGPSILRIQQVVRGDSAAYFCASSPPRGYGYTFGSGTRLTVV.

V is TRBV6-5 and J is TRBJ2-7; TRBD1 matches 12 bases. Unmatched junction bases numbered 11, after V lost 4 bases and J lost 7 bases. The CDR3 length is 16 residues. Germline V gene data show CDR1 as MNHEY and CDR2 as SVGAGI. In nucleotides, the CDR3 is TGTGCCAGCAGTTCCTTAATGGGACAGGGGGCTGAAGAGCAGTACTTC. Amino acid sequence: CASSSLMGQGAEEQYF.

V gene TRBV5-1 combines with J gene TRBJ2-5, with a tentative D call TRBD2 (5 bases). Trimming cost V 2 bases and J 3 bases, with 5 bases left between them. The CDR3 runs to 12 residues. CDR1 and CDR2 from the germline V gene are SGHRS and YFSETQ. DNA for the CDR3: TGCGCCAGCAGCTTCGGGGAAGAGACCCAGTACTTC. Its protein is CASSFGEETQYF.

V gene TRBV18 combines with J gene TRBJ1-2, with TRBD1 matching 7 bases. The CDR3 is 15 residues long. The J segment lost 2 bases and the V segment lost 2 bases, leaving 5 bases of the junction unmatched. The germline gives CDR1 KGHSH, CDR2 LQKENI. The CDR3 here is CASSPLDRINYGYTF. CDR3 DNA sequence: TGTGCCAGCTCACCATTGGACAGGATAAACTATGGCTACACCTTC.

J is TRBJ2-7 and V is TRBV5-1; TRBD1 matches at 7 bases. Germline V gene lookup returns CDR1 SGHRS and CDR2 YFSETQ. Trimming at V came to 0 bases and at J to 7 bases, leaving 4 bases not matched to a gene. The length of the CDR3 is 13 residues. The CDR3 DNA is TGCGCCAGCAGCTTGGGGACAGGAAGAGAGCAGTACTTC. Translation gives CASSLGTGREQYF.

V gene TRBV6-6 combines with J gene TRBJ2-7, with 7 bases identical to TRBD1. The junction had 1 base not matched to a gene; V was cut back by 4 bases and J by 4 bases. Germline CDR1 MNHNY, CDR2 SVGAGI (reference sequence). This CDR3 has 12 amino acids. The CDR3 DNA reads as TGTGCCAGCAGTTGGGGACAGTACGAGCAGTACTTC. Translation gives CASSWGQYEQYF.

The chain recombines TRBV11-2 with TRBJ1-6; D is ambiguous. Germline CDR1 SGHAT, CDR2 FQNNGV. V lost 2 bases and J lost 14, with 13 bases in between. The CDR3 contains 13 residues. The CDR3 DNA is TGTGCCAGCAGCTTAAATTCCGGAGGTTCCCTCCACTTT. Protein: CASSLNSGGSLHF.